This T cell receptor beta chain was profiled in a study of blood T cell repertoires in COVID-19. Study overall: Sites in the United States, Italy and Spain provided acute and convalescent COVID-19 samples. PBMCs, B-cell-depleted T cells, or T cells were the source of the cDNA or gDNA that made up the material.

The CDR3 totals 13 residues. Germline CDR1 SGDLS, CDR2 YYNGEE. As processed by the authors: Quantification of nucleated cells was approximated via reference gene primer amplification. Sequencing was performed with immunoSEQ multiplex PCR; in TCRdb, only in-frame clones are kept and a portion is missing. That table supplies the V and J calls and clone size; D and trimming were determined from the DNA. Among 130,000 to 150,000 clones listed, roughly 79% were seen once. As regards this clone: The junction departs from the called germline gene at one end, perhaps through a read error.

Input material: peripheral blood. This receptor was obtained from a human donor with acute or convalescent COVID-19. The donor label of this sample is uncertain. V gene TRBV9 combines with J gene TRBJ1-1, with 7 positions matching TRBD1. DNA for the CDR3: TGTGCCAGCAGCGTAGTGGAGGGGGCAGAAGCCTTCTTT. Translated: CASSVVEGAEAFF.